This TCR beta chain was found in a study of cytomegalovirus exposure and HLA in healthy donors (dated by TCRdb to about 2017). Background for the entire study: An earlier analysis of 550 to 700 of the donors reported 250 to 350 Gb of sequence data and 100 million to 130 million unique TCR beta sequences from about 200 million T cells. The study aimed to test whether cataloging public T cell receptors could reveal signatures of past pathogen exposure. To decide whether each TCR beta V gene segment behaved as functional or pseudogenic, an earlier analysis of approximately 620 of the donors relied on high-throughput TCR beta sequencing. Genome-wide SNP genotypes for about 65% of the roughly 670 donors were used in a later genetic analysis, which treated that subset as a discovery cohort. The T cell repertoires of 550 to 850 subjects were profiled by immunosequencing and related to cytomegalovirus serostatus. Four or five DR-DQ haplotypes were handled as single units for association and clustering, since linkage in the cohort was strong. The study combined high-throughput TCR immunosequencing, statistical association of individual TCRs with disease status, and machine learning to predict cytomegalovirus infection status. Typing coverage varied by locus: about 620-640 donors for A, B, C, DRB1 and DQB1; under 550 for DQA1; more than 600 for DPA1; more than 450 for DPB1. Approximately 300 gigabases of sequencing data and about 92 million unique TCR sequences made up an early release that covered several hundred HLA-typed donors. A separate validation cohort of approximately 120 different subjects was used in addition to the approximately 670-subject first cohort. A later analysis re-examined previously published TCR beta repertoires from around 670 donors and added high-resolution HLA genotyping to investigate patterns of TCR occurrence. Of the 350 to 450 genotyped donors, roughly 76% were placed in the genetic ancestry cluster associated with self-reported Caucasian donors. Every discovery cohort repertoire had been produced on one sequencing platform. HLA typing included class I and class II loci at four-digit resolution. Among 398 genotyped donors of the cohort, an average of around 240,000 unique TCR beta nucleotide sequences were sequenced per donor, roughly 18% of them non-productive. The later analysis used no new phenotypic data to find candidate immune exposures, relying instead on TCR beta sequences and their occurrence across donors. Alongside the repertoire data, information on donor age, sex, ethnicity and CMV serostatus was compiled. Broad study findings and their caveats: Linkage disequilibrium might explain the correlated functional status among segregating V segments, but an unknown experimental factor could not be ruled out. A further reported finding was that TCR beta sequences accurately predicted the HLA-A and HLA-B alleles for most subjects in the first cohort. According to a later analysis, parvovirus B19, influenza, CMV and Epstein-Barr virus appeared linked to several top co-occurrence clusters. In an earlier analysis of approximately 600 of the donors, most TCR beta V segments were observed in productive rearrangements about 87% or about 30% of the time, broadly matching IMGT annotations. The only immune exposure information available for the cohort was CMV serostatus. According to the authors, the approach could potentially be generalized to other disease states and immunological phenotypes. The classifier was reported to diagnose cytomegalovirus status with high specificity and sensitivity in both the original and validation cohorts. Assigning TCR associations to individual alleles was difficult when HLA alleles, especially DR and DQ, strongly co-occurred. Because counts were too low, roughly 18 rarely observed V segments, including chromosome 9 orphons, were left out of the earlier analysis of some 640 of the donors. A few of the identified cytomegalovirus-associated TCR beta chains were confirmed in vitro to be specific for cytomegalovirus antigens. In a later analysis, the rate of TCR association differed among HLA loci, with DRB1 alleles having the most associated TCRs and HLA-C alleles having the fewest. Because some donors lacked HLA typing at each locus, the association tests relied only on the typed subset. A cluster of highly shared sequence variants was judged likely to represent a technical artifact of the sequencing pipeline. In a later analysis, HLA-associated TCR beta chains showed more clonal expansion and lower generation probabilities than non-associated chains that were equally common. This cohort had only TCR beta chains sequenced, and the lack of alpha or paired-chain data limited which features could be detected. A later analysis associated about 17,000 TCR beta sequences with specific HLA alleles at a false discovery rate of 0.05. A later genetic analysis reported fewer N-insertions in productive TCRs among donors in an Asian-associated ancestry cluster than the roughly 620-donor mean. A total of fewer than 200 TCR beta chains were listed by the study as associated with cytomegalovirus. An association between a missense DCLRE1C variant and V-gene and J-gene trimming of TCR beta chains was found in a later genetic analysis and replicated in an independent cohort. Sequencing depth was assumed to be roughly uniform across donors in the presence/absence analyses, though that assumption may not hold. Across donors, most TCR sequences were observed very rarely, whereas some public TCRs were present in many individuals. According to a later analysis, most CMV-associated TCR beta chains appeared to be HLA-restricted, and the HLA associations seemed to be driven largely by CMV exposure.

This clone has only a few counts. What antigen it recognizes has not been identified. The record has no base qualities; no much larger clone is one base away. Receptor libraries were prepared by the immunoSEQ multiplex PCR assay. For the multiplex PCR, a mixture combining 60 forward primers for TCR Vbeta segments and 13 reverse primers for TCR Jbeta segments was used. The CDR3 region of rearranged TCR beta genes was amplified from genomic DNA with a multiplex PCR assay. The Illumina HiSeq System was used to sequence the amplified TCR beta libraries as 87-base-pair reads. Concerning the study's data processing: A later analysis counted approximately 74 million unique TCR beta chains across the 666 repertoires, and some 12 million of these chains were shared by at least two donors. Raw reads were error-corrected and collapsed into unique sequences by a nearest-neighbor algorithm in which closely related sequences were merged to remove PCR and sequencing errors. To assign V, D and J gene segments, CDR3 sequences were aligned to IMGT reference sequences. For a sequence to be retained, a match of at least six nucleotides was required to both a V gene segment and a J gene segment. Rearrangements were classified as productive when the CDR3 lacked stop codons and remained in frame with V and J, and all other rearrangements were classified as non-productive. Following IMGT convention, CDR3 was defined as the stretch from the second conserved V-encoded cysteine to the conserved J-encoded phenylalanine. Sequences without an unambiguous match to a single V gene segment were excluded from the earlier analysis of 450 to 750 of the donors. An earlier analysis of almost 600 of the donors classified V segments as functional when productive rearrangements were above 56.7% and as segregating when the standard deviation between donors was above 5%. A statistical classification framework was developed to diagnose cytomegalovirus status using the catalog of TCR beta chain sequences. V and J gene assignment, in a later analysis, came from comparing TCR nucleotide sequences with IMGT/GENE-DB human TR gene sequences. In a later analysis, CDR3 sequences and most-parsimonious VDJ recombination scenarios were assigned using the TCRdist pipeline. In a later analysis, each TCR beta chain was defined by its CDR3 amino acid sequence together with its V-gene family, and reads lacking a unique V-gene family were excluded. In a later analysis, a few hundred highly shared, low-generation-probability nucleotide sequences were removed to address suspected cross-contamination and a sequencing artifact. A later analysis calculated a clonal expansion index for each public chain from normalized within-repertoire ranks of inferred template counts. A later analysis computed generation probabilities with a VDJ recombination model fitted to out-of-frame rearrangements, and checked the results against IGoR. In a later analysis, hypergeometric tests were used to score TCR-TCR, TCR-HLA and TCR-CMV co-occurrence, with a repertoire-size bias correction applied to TCR pairs. False discovery rates were estimated in a later analysis by permuting HLA or CMV assignments 20 times. In a later analysis, co-occurring TCRs were grouped with DBSCAN, and TCRdist sequence similarity was added when clustering was performed within HLA-allele-positive subsets. For co-occurrence clustering, repertoires with fewer than 30,000 or more than 120,000 public chains were excluded, along with about five repertoires with anomalous nucleotide sharing. The clones in this table, taken by TCRdb from immuneACCESS, are in-frame only. Not every clone is retained; where verified, under half of the shortfall comes from an unresolved V gene, and the cause of the rest is unknown. The DNA was the basis for D and trimming; V, J and clone size are from that table. Counted in this sample were 120,000 to 150,000 clones; less than 9.5% of them appeared once. Approximately 1.8% of the sample lies in the top ten.

The cohort was made up of roughly 670 healthy bone marrow donors. At the time of sampling, every cohort member was nominally healthy, though immune exposures that went unrecorded were likely present. The donor tested CMV seronegative and was one of the 352 seronegative cohort members. Each donor provided a peripheral blood sample, and peripheral blood mononuclear cells were used for TCR beta sequencing. Genomic DNA extraction from the blood cell samples was performed with the Qiagen DNeasy Blood Extraction Kit. Sequencing was carried out using PBMCs. This sequence was found in a male donor in good health and CMV-seronegative.

The DNA sequence follows: TGCGCCAGCAGCTTGGGCAGCGGGGTGAGCTCCTACGAGCAGTACTTC. Translated, this gives CASSLGSGVSSYEQYF. The chain is assembled from TRBV5-1 and TRBJ2-5, with 7 junctional bases fitting TRBD2. The J call may be mistaken, given a closer DNA end match to TRBJ2-7. From a lookup of the germline V gene, CDR1 and CDR2 are SGHRS and YFSETQ. Including cysteine and phenylalanine, the CDR3 has 16 amino acids. The sequence is cut down to CDR3 DNA, 48 bases in frame from base 1.